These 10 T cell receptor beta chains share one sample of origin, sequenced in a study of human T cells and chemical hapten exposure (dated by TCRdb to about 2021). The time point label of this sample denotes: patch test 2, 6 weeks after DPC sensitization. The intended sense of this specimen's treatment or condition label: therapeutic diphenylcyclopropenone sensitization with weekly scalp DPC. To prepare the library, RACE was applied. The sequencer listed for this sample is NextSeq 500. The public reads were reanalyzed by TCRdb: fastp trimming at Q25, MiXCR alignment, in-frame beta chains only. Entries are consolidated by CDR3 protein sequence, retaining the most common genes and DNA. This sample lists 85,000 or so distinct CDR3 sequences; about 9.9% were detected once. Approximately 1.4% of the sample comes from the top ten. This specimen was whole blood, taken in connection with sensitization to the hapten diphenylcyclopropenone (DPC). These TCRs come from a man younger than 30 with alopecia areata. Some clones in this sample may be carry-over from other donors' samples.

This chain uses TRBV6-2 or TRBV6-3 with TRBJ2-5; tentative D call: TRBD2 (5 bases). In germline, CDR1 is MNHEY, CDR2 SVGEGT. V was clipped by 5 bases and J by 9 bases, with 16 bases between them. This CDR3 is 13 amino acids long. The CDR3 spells CASSPSVLEAQYF. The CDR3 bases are TGTGCCAGCAGTCCCTCGGTCCTGGAGGCCCAGTACTTC.

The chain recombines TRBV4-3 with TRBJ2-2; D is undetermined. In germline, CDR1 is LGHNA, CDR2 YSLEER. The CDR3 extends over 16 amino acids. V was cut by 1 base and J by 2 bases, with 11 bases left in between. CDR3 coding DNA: TGCGCCAGCAGCCAAGCACCACAGAAAAACACCGGGGAGCTGTTTTTT. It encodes CASSQAPQKNTGELFF.

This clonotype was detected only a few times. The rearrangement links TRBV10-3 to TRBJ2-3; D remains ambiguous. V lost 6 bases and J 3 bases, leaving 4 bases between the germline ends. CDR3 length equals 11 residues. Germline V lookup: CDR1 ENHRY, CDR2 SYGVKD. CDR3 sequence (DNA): TGTGCCATCAGGGGAACAGATACGCAGTATTTT. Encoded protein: CAIRGTDTQYF.

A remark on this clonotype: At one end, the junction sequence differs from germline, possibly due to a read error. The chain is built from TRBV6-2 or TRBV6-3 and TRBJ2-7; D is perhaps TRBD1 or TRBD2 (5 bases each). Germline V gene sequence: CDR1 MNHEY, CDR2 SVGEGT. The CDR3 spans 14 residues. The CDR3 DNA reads TGTGCCAGCAGTTCTGGGGACGTCTCCCACGAGCAGTACTTC. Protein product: CASSSGDVSHEQYF.

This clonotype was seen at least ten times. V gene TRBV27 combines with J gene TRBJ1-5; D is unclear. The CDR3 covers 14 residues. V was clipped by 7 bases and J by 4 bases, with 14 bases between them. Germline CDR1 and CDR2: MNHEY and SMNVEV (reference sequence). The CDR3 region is CASTSSIRNQPQHF. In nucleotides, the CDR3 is TGTGCCAGCACCTCCAGTATAAGAAATCAGCCCCAGCATTTT.

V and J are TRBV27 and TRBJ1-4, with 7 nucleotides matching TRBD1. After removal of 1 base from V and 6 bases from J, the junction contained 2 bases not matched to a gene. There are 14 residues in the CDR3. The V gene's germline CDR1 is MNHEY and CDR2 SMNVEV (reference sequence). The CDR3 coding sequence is TGTGCCAGCAGTTTATTAGGGGGCGATGAAAAACTGTTTTTT. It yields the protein CASSLLGGDEKLFF.

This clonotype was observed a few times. CDR3 nucleotide sequence: TGCGCCAGCAGCTCGTCCTGGGGTCCCAATGAGCAGTTCTTC. Protein product: CASSSSWGPNEQFF. The chain links TRBV5-1 to TRBJ2-1, with D unresolved. This CDR3 comprises 14 residues. Trimming stripped 3 bases from V and 6 bases from J, with 13 bases between. Germline values: CDR1 SGHRS, CDR2 YFSETQ.

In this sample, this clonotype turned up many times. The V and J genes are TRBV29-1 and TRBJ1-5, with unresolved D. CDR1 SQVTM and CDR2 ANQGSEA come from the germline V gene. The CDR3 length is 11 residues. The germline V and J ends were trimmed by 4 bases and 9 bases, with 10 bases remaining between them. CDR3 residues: CSVGNRGPQHF. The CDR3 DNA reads TGCAGCGTTGGAAACCGAGGGCCCCAGCATTTT. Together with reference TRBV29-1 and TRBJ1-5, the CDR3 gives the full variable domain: SAVISQKPSRDICQRGTSLTIQCQVDSQVTMMFWYRQQPGQSLTLIATANQGSEATYESGFVIDKFPISRPNLTFSTLTVSNMSPEDSSIYLCSVGNRGPQHFGDGTRLSIL.

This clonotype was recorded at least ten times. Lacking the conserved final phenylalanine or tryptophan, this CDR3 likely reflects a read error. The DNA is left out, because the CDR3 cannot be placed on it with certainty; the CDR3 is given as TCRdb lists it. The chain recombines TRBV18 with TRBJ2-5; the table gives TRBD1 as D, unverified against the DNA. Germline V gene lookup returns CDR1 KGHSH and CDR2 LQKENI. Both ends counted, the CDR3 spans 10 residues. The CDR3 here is CASSPPEAVP.

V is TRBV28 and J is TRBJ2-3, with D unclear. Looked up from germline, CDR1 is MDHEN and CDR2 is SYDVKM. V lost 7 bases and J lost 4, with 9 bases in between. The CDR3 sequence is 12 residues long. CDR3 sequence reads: CASTSDSDTQYF. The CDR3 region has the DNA TGTGCCAGCACCTCAGACTCAGATACGCAGTATTTT.